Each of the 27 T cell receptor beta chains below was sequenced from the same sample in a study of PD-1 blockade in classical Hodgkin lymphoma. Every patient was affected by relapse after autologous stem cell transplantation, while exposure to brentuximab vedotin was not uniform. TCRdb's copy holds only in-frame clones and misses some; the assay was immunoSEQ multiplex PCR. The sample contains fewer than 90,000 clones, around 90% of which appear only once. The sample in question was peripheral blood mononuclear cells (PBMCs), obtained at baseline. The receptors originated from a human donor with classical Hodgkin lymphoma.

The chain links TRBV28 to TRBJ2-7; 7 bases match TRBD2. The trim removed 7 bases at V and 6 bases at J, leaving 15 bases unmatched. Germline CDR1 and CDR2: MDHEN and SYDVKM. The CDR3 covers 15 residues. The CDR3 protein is CASTSGGTAFPEQYF. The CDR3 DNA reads TGTGCCAGCACCTCCGGGGGGACCGCGTTTCCCGAGCAGTACTTC.

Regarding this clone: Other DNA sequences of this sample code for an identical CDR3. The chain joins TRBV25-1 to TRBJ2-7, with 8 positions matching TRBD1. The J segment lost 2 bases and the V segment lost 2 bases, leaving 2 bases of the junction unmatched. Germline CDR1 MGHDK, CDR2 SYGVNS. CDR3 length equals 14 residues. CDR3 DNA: TGTGCCAGCAGTGAAGAACAGGGGGCCTACGAGCAGTACTTC. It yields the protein CASSEEQGAYEQYF.

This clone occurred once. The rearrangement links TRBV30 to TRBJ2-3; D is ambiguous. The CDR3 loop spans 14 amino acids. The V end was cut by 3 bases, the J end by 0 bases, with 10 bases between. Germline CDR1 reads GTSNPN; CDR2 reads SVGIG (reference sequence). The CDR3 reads CAWRHSHSTDTQYF. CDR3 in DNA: TGTGCCTGGAGGCACAGCCATAGCACAGATACGCAGTATTTT.

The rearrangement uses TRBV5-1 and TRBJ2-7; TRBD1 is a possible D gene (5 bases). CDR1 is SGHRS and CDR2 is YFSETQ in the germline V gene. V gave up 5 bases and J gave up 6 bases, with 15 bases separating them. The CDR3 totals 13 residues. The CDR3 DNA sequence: TGCGCCAGCAGTCGAACCCAGGGTGTCGAGCAGTACTTC. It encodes CASSRTQGVEQYF. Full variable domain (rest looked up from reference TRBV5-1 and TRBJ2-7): KAGVTQTPRYLIKTRGQQVTLSCSPISGHRSVSWYQQTPGQGLQFLFEYFSETQRNKGNFPGRFSGRQFSNSRSEMNVSTLELGDSALYLCASSRTQGVEQYFGPGTRLTVT.

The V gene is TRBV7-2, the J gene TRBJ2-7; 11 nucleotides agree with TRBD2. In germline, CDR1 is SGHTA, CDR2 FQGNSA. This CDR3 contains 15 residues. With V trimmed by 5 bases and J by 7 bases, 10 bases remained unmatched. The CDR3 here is CASSQTSGAGGEQYF. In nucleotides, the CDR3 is TGTGCCAGCAGCCAGACTAGCGGGGCTGGGGGGGAGCAGTACTTC.

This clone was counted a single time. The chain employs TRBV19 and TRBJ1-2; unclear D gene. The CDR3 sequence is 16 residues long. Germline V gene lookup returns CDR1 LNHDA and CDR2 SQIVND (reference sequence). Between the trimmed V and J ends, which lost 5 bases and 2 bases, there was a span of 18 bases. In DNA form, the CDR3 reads TGTGCCAGTAGTGTCCGAGCTGAGAAAACAAACTATGGCTACACCTTC. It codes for CASSVRAEKTNYGYTF.

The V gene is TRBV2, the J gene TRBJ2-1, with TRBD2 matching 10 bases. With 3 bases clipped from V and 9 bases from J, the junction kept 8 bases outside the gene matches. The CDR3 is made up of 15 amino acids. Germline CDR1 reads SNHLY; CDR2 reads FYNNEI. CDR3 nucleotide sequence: TGTGCCAGCAGTGACGGGCTAGCGGGAGTAGGTGAGCAGTTCTTC. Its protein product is CASSDGLAGVGEQFF.

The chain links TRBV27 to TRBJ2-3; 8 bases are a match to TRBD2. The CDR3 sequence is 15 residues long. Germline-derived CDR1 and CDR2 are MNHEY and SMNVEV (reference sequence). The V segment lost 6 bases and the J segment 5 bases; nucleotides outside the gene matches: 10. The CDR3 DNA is TGTGCCAGCAGCTTCGGCCGGACTAGCTTAGATACGCAGTATTTT. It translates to CASSFGRTSLDTQYF.

CDR3 sequence (DNA): TGTGCCAGTTTCAGCGGCGAGGGAAGGATCGGGGAGCTGTTTTTT. Its protein product is CASFSGEGRIGELFF. This chain joins TRBV19 and TRBJ2-2, with D possibly being TRBD2 (5 bases). CDR3 size: 15 residues. The germline V gene has CDR1 LNHDA and CDR2 SQIVND (reference sequence). V shed 8 bases and J shed 7 bases, with 20 bases lying between them.

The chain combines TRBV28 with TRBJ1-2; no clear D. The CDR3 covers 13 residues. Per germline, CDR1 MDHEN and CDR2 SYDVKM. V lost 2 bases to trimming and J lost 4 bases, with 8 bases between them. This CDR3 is CASSLAALYGYTF. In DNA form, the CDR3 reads TGTGCCAGCAGTTTAGCAGCTCTCTATGGCTACACCTTC.

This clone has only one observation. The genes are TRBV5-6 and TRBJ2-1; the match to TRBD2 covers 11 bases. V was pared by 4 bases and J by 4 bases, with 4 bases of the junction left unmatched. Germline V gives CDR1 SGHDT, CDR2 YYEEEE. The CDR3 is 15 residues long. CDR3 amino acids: CASSPGLAAYNEQFF. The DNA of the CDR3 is TGTGCCAGCAGCCCGGGACTAGCGGCATACAATGAGCAGTTCTTC. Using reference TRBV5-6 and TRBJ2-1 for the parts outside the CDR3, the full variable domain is DAGVTQSPTHLIKTRGQQVTLRCSPKSGHDTVSWYQQALGQGPQFIFQYYEEEERQRGNFPDRFSGHQFPNYSSELNVNALLLGDSALYLCASSPGLAAYNEQFFGPGTRLTVL.

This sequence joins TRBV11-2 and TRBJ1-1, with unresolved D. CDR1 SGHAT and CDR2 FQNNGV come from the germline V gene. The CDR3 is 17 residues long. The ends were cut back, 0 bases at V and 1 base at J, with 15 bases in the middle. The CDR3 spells CASSLDRIGLRNTEAFF. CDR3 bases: TGTGCCAGCAGCTTAGATAGGATTGGACTCAGGAACACTGAAGCTTTCTTT.

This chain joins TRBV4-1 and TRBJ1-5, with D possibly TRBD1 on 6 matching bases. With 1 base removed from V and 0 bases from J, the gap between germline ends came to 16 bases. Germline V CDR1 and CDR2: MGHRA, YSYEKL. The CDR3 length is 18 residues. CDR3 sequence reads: CASSQGYVAGDSNQPQHF. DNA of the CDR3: TGCGCCAGCAGCCAAGGGTATGTAGCAGGGGATAGCAATCAGCCCCAGCATTTT.

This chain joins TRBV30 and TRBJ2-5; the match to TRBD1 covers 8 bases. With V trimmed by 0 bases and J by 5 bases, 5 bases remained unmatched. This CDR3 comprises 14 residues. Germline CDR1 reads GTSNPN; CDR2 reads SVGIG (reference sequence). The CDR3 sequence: CAWSVAGGVETQYF. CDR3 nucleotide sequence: TGTGCCTGGAGTGTAGCAGGGGGCGTGGAGACCCAGTACTTC.

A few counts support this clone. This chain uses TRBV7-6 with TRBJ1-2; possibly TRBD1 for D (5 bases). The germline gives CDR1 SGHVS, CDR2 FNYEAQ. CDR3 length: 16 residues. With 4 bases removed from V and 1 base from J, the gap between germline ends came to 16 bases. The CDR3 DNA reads TGTGCCAGCAGCTCCGGGGGAAAAGGGATTAACTATGGCTACACCTTC. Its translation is CASSSGGKGINYGYTF.

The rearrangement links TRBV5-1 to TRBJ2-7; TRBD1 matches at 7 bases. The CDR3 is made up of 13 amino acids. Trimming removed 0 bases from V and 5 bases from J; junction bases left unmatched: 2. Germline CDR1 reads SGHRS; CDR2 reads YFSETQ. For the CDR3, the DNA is TGCGCCAGCAGCTTGGGACAGGGAAACGAGCAGTACTTC. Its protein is CASSLGQGNEQYF.

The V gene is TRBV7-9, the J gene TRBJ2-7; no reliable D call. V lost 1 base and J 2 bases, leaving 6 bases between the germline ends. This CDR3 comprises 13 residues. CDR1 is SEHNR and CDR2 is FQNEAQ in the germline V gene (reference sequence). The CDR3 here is CASSLVSAYEQYF. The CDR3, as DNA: TGTGCCAGCAGCTTAGTATCGGCCTACGAGCAGTACTTC.

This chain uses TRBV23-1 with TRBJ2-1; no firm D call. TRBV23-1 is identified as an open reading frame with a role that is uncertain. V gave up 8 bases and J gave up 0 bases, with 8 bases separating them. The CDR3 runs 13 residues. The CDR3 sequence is CASGRYSYNEQFF. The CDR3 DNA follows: TGCGCCAGCGGCAGATACTCCTACAATGAGCAGTTCTTC.

CDR3 protein: CASSPWTSGTDTQYF. The CDR3 DNA reads as TGTGCCAGCAGCCCGTGGACTAGCGGCACAGATACGCAGTATTTT. This chain uses TRBV5-4 with TRBJ2-3, with 9 nucleotides matching TRBD2. After removal of 4 bases from V and 1 base from J, the junction contained 4 bases not matched to a gene. Germline V gene data show CDR1 as SGHNT and CDR2 as YYREEE (reference sequence). There are 15 residues in the CDR3.

CDR3 in DNA: TGTGCCAGCAGCTTAGCGGGGGGCCAAATCCTAGCCAAAAACATTCAGTACTTC. It is translated as CASSLAGGQILAKNIQYF. The V and J genes are TRBV7-2 and TRBJ2-4; possibly TRBD1 or TRBD2 for D (6 bases each). The V and J ends lost 0 bases and 0 bases respectively, with 15 bases between them. Germline assignment: CDR1 SGHTA and CDR2 FQGNSA. The CDR3 runs 18 residues. The variable domain in full, with the rest retrieved from reference TRBV7-2 and TRBJ2-4, is GAGVSQSPSNKVTEKGKDVELRCDPISGHTALYWYRQSLGQGLEFLIYFQGNSAPDKSGLPSDRFSAERTGGSVSTLTIQRTQQEDSAVYLCASSLAGGQILAKNIQYFGAGTRLSVL.

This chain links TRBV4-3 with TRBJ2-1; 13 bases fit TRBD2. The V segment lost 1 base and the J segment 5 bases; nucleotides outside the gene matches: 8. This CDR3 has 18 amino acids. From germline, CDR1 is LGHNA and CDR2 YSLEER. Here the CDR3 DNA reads TGCGCCAGCAGCCAAGTAGTTTCGGGGACTAGCGGGGACAATGAGCAGTTCTTC. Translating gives CASSQVVSGTSGDNEQFF.

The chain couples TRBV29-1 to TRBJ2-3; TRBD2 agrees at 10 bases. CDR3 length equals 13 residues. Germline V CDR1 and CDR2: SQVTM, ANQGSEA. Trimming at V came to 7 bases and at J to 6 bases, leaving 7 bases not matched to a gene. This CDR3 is CSGTGTSVDTQYF. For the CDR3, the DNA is TGCAGCGGGACCGGGACTAGCGTGGATACGCAGTATTTT.

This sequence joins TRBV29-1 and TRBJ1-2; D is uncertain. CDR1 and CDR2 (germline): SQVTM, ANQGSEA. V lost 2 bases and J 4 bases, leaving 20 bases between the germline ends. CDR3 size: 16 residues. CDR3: CSVEHTTDALFYGYTF. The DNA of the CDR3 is TGCAGCGTTGAACATACGACCGACGCCCTGTTCTATGGCTACACCTTC.

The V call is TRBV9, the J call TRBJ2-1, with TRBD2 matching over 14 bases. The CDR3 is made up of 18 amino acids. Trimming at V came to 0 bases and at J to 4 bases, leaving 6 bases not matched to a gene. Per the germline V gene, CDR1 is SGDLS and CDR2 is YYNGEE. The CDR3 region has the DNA TGTGCCAGCAGCGTAGTGGGGACTAGCGGGAGCAGGTACAATGAGCAGTTCTTC. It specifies CASSVVGTSGSRYNEQFF.

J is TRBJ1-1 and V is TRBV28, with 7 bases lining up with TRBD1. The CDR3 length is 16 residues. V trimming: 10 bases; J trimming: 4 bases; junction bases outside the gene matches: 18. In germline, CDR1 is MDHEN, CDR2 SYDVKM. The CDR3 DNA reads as TGTGCCATCCGGGAGGGAAACAGGGGAGGAGGCACTGAAGCTTTCTTT. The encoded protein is CAIREGNRGGGTEAFF. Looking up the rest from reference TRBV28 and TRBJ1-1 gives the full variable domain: DVKVTQSSRYLVKRTGEKVFLECVQDMDHENMFWYRQDPGLGLRLIYFSYDVKMKEKGDIPEGYSVSREKKERFSLILESASTNQTSMYLCAIREGNRGGGTEAFFGQGTRLTVV.

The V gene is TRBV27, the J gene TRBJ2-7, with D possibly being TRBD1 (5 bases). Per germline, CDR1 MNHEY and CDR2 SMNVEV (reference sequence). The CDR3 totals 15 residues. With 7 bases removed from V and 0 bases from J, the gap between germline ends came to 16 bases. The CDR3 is CASTSVGESSYEQYF. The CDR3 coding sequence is TGTGCCAGCACCTCGGTAGGGGAAAGCTCCTACGAGCAGTACTTC.

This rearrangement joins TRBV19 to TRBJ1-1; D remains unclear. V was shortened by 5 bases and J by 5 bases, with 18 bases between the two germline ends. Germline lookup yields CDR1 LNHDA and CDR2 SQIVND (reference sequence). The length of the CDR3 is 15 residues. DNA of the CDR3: TGTGCCAGTAGTCCCAGCGGGCTGCGGAGGACTGAAGCTTTCTTT. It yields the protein CASSPSGLRRTEAFF.